The 25 T cell receptor beta chains reported below all come from one sample, sequenced in a study of blood T cell repertoires in COVID-19 (dated by TCRdb to the early 2020s). Library construction relied on the immunoSEQ multiplex PCR assay. The source is immuneACCESS, and TCRdb retained only in-frame sequences with V and J called. Part of the clones is not carried over; for the studies checked, unresolved V genes explain less than half of this, and the remainder is unexplained. In this sample the table shows about 300,000 clones, around 86% of which occur a single time. The ten largest clonotypes hold 1% to 1.5% of the sample. Sequences were obtained from peripheral blood. These receptor sequences come from a man in his 70s with acute or convalescent COVID-19.

The chain is built from TRBV19 and TRBJ1-5; 10 nucleotides agree with TRBD1. The CDR3 length is 15 residues. The germline V gene has CDR1 LNHDA and CDR2 SQIVND (reference sequence). The J segment lost 8 bases and the V segment lost 8 bases, leaving 12 bases of the junction unmatched. In nucleotides, the CDR3 is TGTGCCAGTTCCTCTGCGGACAGGGGGGGAGAGCCCCAGCATTTT. It specifies CASSSADRGGEPQHF.

V usage is TRBV7-2 and J usage is TRBJ1-2; D possibly corresponds to TRBD1 (5 bases). Germline assignment: CDR1 SGHTA and CDR2 FQGNSA. This CDR3 has 15 amino acids. Trimming took 6 bases from V and 0 from J, leaving 14 bases between them. The CDR3 nucleotides read TGTGCCAGCAGGGGGGGAGAGGGGACTAACTATGGCTACACCTTC. It yields the protein CASRGGEGTNYGYTF.

The chain uses TRBV6-2 or TRBV6-3 and TRBJ2-2, with 10 bases aligning to TRBD1. This CDR3 comprises 16 residues. From germline, CDR1 is MNHEY and CDR2 SVGEGT. V was pared by 5 bases and J by 6 bases, with 9 bases of the junction left unmatched. In DNA, the CDR3 is TGTGCCAGCAGTGCCCCCCGGACAGGGGGTCCCGGGGAGCTGTTTTTT. It codes for CASSAPRTGGPGELFF.

The chain employs TRBV7-8 and TRBJ2-7; D ambiguous. The CDR3 contains 15 residues. Looked up from germline, CDR1 is SGHVS and CDR2 is FQNEAQ. Trimming removed 1 base at V and 3 bases at J, with 13 bases between. The CDR3 coding sequence is TGTGCCAGCAGCTTAGATGGTATTCCCTACTACGAGCAGTACTTC. It translates to CASSLDGIPYYEQYF. Full variable domain (remainder filled in from reference TRBV7-8 and TRBJ2-7): GAGVSQSPRYKVAKRGQDVALRCDPISGHVSLFWYQQALGQGPEFLTYFQNEAQLDKSGLPSDRFFAERPEGSVSTLKIQRTQQEDSAVYLCASSLDGIPYYEQYFGPGTRLTVT.

This clone was seen more than once but under ten times. The rearrangement links TRBV5-1 to TRBJ2-2, with D tentatively TRBD2 (6 bases). This CDR3 spans 18 amino acids. V was pared by 1 base and J by 2 bases, with 18 bases between. Germline CDR1 SGHRS, CDR2 YFSETQ. In nucleotides, the CDR3 is TGCGCCAGCAGCTTGTACCCTCTAGGAGCGGGTAACACCGGGGAGCTGTTTTTT. Its translation: CASSLYPLGAGNTGELFF.

The J gene is TRBJ2-2, the V gene TRBV4-1, with 8 bases aligning to TRBD1. The V gene end was trimmed by 3 bases and the J gene end by 8 bases; junction bases not matched to a gene: 8. CDR1 and CDR2 from the germline V gene are MGHRA and YSYEKL. This CDR3 region has 15 residues. The DNA for the CDR3 is TGCGCCAGCAGCCAGGGACAGGTGGGGTTGGGGGAGCTGTTTTTT. Its protein is CASSQGQVGLGELFF.

The chain uses TRBV2 and TRBJ1-5, with 10 bases matching TRBD1. The length of the CDR3 is 15 residues. Germline trimming cut 5 bases from V and 7 bases from J; bases unmatched to any gene: 8. CDR1 and CDR2 from the germline V gene are SNHLY and FYNNEI. In DNA form, the CDR3 reads TGTGCCAGCAGTAAAGACAGGGGGCGTGAACAGCCCCAGCATTTT. Its protein is CASSKDRGREQPQHF. The full variable domain, with the rest looked up from reference TRBV2 and TRBJ1-5, is EPEVTQTPSHQVTQMGQEVILRCVPISNHLYFYWYRQILGQKVEFLVSFYNNEISEKSEIFDDQFSVERPDGSNFTLKIRSTKLEDSAMYFCASSKDRGREQPQHFGDGTRLSIL.

This chain connects TRBV12-3 or TRBV12-4 to TRBJ1-2, with TRBD1 matching 8 bases. The CDR3 is 12 residues long. After removal of 4 bases from V and 5 bases from J, the junction contained 0 bases not matched to a gene. Written as DNA, the CDR3 is TGTGCCAGCAGTTGGACAGGGTATGGCTACACCTTC. Translating gives CASSWTGYGYTF.

The chain has TRBV9 and TRBJ2-2; D might be TRBD1 (6 bases). The CDR3 has 16 residues. The V gene's germline CDR1 is SGDLS and CDR2 YYNGEE. Trimming took off 4 bases at V and 2 bases at J, with 15 bases between the two ends. The CDR3 sequence is CASSPSGTTNTGELFF. Here the CDR3 DNA reads TGTGCCAGCAGCCCTTCCGGGACAACCAACACCGGGGAGCTGTTTTTT.

The chain links TRBV5-1 to TRBJ1-4; TRBD1 matches 10 bases. CDR3 size: 16 residues. V lost 4 bases, J lost 5 bases, and 8 bases stayed unmatched. Per the germline V gene, CDR1 is SGHRS and CDR2 is YFSETQ. CDR3 sequence (DNA): TGCGCCAGCAGCCTCCGACCGGGACAGGGGAATGAAAAACTGTTTTTT. Protein product: CASSLRPGQGNEKLFF.

A word on this clone: The sample contains more than one DNA sequence encoding this CDR3. The V and J genes are TRBV9 and TRBJ2-5; 12 nucleotides match TRBD1. The CDR3 totals 14 residues. The germline V gene encodes CDR1 SGDLS and CDR2 YYNGEE. J lost 4 bases, V lost 5 bases, and 3 bases had no gene match. The CDR3 sequence is CASSGTGGAETQYF. In DNA form, the CDR3 reads TGTGCCAGCAGTGGGACAGGGGGCGCAGAGACCCAGTACTTC.

The rearrangement links TRBV28 to TRBJ1-2, with D perhaps matching TRBD1 (6 bases). V was clipped by 2 bases and J by 7 bases, with 20 bases between them. Per the germline V gene, CDR1 is MDHEN and CDR2 is SYDVKM. This CDR3 spans 16 amino acids. The CDR3 sequence: CASSLSNFGGRGGYTF. As DNA, the CDR3 is TGTGCCAGCAGTTTAAGTAATTTCGGGGGGCGAGGTGGCTACACCTTC.

This clone was seen only a few times. This rearrangement joins TRBV19 to TRBJ1-1; 7 bases are a match to TRBD1. Germline assignment: CDR1 LNHDA and CDR2 SQIVND (reference sequence). Trimming cost V 1 base and J 0 bases; bases outside gene matches: 5. This CDR3 is built from 16 residues. This CDR3 is CASSIGLDRLNTEAFF. As DNA, the CDR3 is TGTGCCAGTAGTATAGGGCTGGACAGGTTGAACACTGAAGCTTTCTTT. The full variable domain, completed using reference TRBV19 and TRBJ1-1, is DGGITQSPKYLFRKEGQNVTLSCEQNLNHDAMYWYRQDPGQGLRLIYYSQIVNDFQKGDIAEGYSVSREKKESFPLTVTSAQKNPTAFYLCASSIGLDRLNTEAFFGQGTRLTVV.

The sample holds a few counts of this clone. The V gene is TRBV4-1, the J gene TRBJ1-4, with 7 bases aligning to TRBD1. The V and J ends lost 7 bases and 4 bases, in that order; junction bases with no gene match: 12. The CDR3 sequence is 16 residues long. Germline V lookup: CDR1 MGHRA, CDR2 YSYEKL. The CDR3 is CASTPHMDRFNEKLFF. DNA of the CDR3: TGCGCCAGCACACCCCATATGGACAGGTTTAATGAAAAACTGTTTTTT.

This clone was recorded only once. The chain couples TRBV5-1 to TRBJ1-1; weak D call: TRBD1 (6 bases). V was pared by 0 bases and J by 3 bases, with 9 bases between. CDR1 is SGHRS, CDR2 YFSETQ, per germline. The CDR3 covers 14 residues. CDR3 nucleotides: TGCGCCAGCAGCTTGGGATCAGGGGACACTGAAGCTTTCTTT. Its translation: CASSLGSGDTEAFF.

In this sample, this clone turned up many times. The CDR3 loop reads CAWAQEDNQPQHF. The CDR3 DNA is TGTGCCTGGGCTCAGGAGGACAATCAGCCCCAGCATTTT. The rearrangement links TRBV30 to TRBJ1-5; D is undetermined. V was trimmed by 5 bases and J by 3 bases, leaving 11 bases between them. The germline V gene encodes CDR1 GTSNPN and CDR2 SVGIG (reference sequence). The CDR3 consists of 13 residues.

J is TRBJ1-5 and V is TRBV28; 7 nucleotides agree with TRBD1. This CDR3 is built from 13 residues. J lost 5 bases, V lost 6 bases, and 4 bases had no gene match. CDR1 is MDHEN, CDR2 SYDVKM, per germline. CDR3 in amino acids: CASREGADQPQHF. Here the CDR3 DNA reads TGTGCCAGCAGGGAGGGGGCGGATCAGCCCCAGCATTTT.

The rearrangement joins TRBV18 to TRBJ1-4; D may be TRBD1 (5 bases). CDR1 is KGHSH, CDR2 LQKENI, per germline. With 5 bases removed from V and 6 bases from J, the gap between germline ends came to 16 bases. The CDR3 is 15 residues long. For the CDR3, the DNA is TGTGCCAGCTCAAAGACTGACAGTCAGTATGAAAAACTGTTTTTT. Its translation: CASSKTDSQYEKLFF.

V is TRBV28 and J is TRBJ2-3, with D maybe TRBD2 (5 bases). This CDR3 is built from 14 residues. Germline CDR1 and CDR2: MDHEN and SYDVKM. The ends were cut back, 6 bases at V and 2 bases at J, with 12 bases in the middle. CDR3 DNA sequence: TGTGCCAGCAGAAGCGGCCGATTCACAGATACGCAGTATTTT. This translates into CASRSGRFTDTQYF.

The chain couples TRBV2 to TRBJ1-2; 9 bases align to TRBD1. Germline lookup yields CDR1 SNHLY and CDR2 FYNNEI. The CDR3 sequence is 14 residues long. The J segment lost 4 bases and the V segment lost 6 bases, leaving 6 bases of the junction unmatched. The CDR3 sequence is CASSSDRGSYGYTF. In DNA form, the CDR3 reads TGTGCCAGCAGCTCGGACAGGGGTAGCTATGGCTACACCTTC. Using reference TRBV2 and TRBJ1-2 for the parts outside the CDR3, the full variable domain is EPEVTQTPSHQVTQMGQEVILRCVPISNHLYFYWYRQILGQKVEFLVSFYNNEISEKSEIFDDQFSVERPDGSNFTLKIRSTKLEDSAMYFCASSSDRGSYGYTFGSGTRLTVV.

The chain joins TRBV5-5 to TRBJ1-1; 8 nucleotides align to TRBD1. The junction had 6 bases not matched to a gene; V was cut back by 1 base and J by 4 bases. Germline CDR1 reads SGHKS; CDR2 reads YYEKEE (reference sequence). The CDR3 consists of 15 residues. The CDR3 here is CASSLLSQGGTEAFF. DNA for the CDR3: TGTGCCAGCAGCTTGTTATCACAGGGGGGCACTGAAGCTTTCTTT.

The J gene is TRBJ1-2, the V gene TRBV5-4; D is uncertain. V was cut by 6 bases and J by 1 base, with 19 bases left in between. Germline lookup yields CDR1 SGHNT and CDR2 YYREEE (reference sequence). The CDR3 totals 16 residues. CDR3 coding DNA: TGTGCCAGCATCACGACGGGTGGCGGCAGTAACTATGGCTACACCTTC. Protein product: CASITTGGGSNYGYTF. Combining the CDR3 with reference TRBV5-4 and TRBJ1-2 gives the whole variable domain ETGVTQSPTHLIKTRGQQVTLRCSSQSGHNTVSWYQQALGQGPQFIFQYYREEENGRGNFPPRFSGLQFPNYSSELNVNALELDDSALYLCASITTGGGSNYGYTFGSGTRLTVV.

This clone was picked up a small number of times. The J gene is TRBJ2-7, the V gene TRBV12-1; the listed D gene, TRBD1, was not tested against the DNA. TRBV12-1 is a listed pseudogene. CDR3 length equals 19 residues. CDR3 in DNA: TGTGCCAGCAGCTTTGAGGGCAGGGGGCGGACTTATCAATCCTACGAGCAGTACTTC. This encodes CASSFEGRGRTYQSYEQYF.

V usage is TRBV7-2 and J usage is TRBJ1-2; 9 bases match TRBD1. V lost 5 bases, J lost 4 bases, and 8 bases stayed unmatched. CDR3 size: 15 residues. The germline V gene encodes CDR1 SGHTA and CDR2 FQGNSA. The CDR3 sequence is CASSPRQGGSYGYTF. The CDR3 region has the DNA TGTGCCAGCAGCCCGAGACAGGGGGGGAGCTATGGCTACACCTTC.

The DNA of the CDR3 is TGTGCCAGCAGCAGACAGGGTCGAACTAATGAAAAACTGTTTTTT. This translates into CASSRQGRTNEKLFF. The chain employs TRBV7-8 and TRBJ1-4, with 7 nucleotides matching TRBD1. The V and J ends lost 5 bases and 1 base, in that order; junction bases with no gene match: 4. Germline CDR1 SGHVS, CDR2 FQNEAQ. CDR3 size: 15 residues. Based on the CDR3 plus reference TRBV7-8 and TRBJ1-4, the full variable domain is GAGVSQSPRYKVAKRGQDVALRCDPISGHVSLFWYQQALGQGPEFLTYFQNEAQLDKSGLPSDRFFAERPEGSVSTLKIQRTQQEDSAVYLCASSRQGRTNEKLFFGSGTQLSVL.